These 3 T cell receptor beta chains were all obtained from the same sample, sequenced in a study of T cells in Graves' hyperthyroidism and ophthalmopathy. TCR beta CDR3 regions were amplified from RNA. The HTBI primer set was used in a first-round RT-PCR of the TCR CDR3. TCRdb independently ran MiXCR on the multiplex PCR reads; one entry per CDR3 protein. Of over 200,000 distinct CDR3 sequences in the sample, roughly 15% were seen once. Sequencing was performed on blood. The source of these receptors is a woman aged 40 to 50 with Graves' hyperthyroidism that later progressed to Graves' ophthalmopathy.

Note on this clonotype: One end of the junction varies from germline; a read error may be responsible. This chain joins TRBV5-6 and TRBJ2-1, with TRBD2 matching 7 bases. Looked up from germline, CDR1 is SGHDT and CDR2 is YYEEEE. This CDR3 comprises 17 residues. The CDR3 nucleotides read TGTGCCAGCAGTCCCGGTACTAGCGAGCTCGTAGTCAATGAGAAGTTCTTC. Its protein is CASSPGTSELVVNEKFF.

This clonotype was seen repeatedly, ten times or more. This chain links TRBV5-1 with TRBJ1-4, with D unresolved. CDR1 and CDR2 from the germline V gene are SGHRS and YFSETQ. This CDR3 comprises 16 residues. Trimming pared 3 bases from V and 10 bases from J, leaving 22 bases between. The CDR3 DNA reads TGCGCCAGCAGCTCCGATCCAGAGACTAGTATTCGAAAACTGTTTTTT. This sequence encodes CASSSDPETSIRKLFF.

This clonotype was found a few times. The gene calls are TRBV9 and TRBJ2-1; 8 bases agree with TRBD2. The germline gives CDR1 SGDLS, CDR2 YYNGEE. Trimming took 2 bases from V and 7 from J; bases not matched to a gene: 8. The CDR3 covers 15 residues. The CDR3 nucleotides read TGTGCCAGCAGCGTTAGCGGGGCTCAGGGAAATGAGCAGTTCTTC. Amino acid sequence: CASSVSGAQGNEQFF.